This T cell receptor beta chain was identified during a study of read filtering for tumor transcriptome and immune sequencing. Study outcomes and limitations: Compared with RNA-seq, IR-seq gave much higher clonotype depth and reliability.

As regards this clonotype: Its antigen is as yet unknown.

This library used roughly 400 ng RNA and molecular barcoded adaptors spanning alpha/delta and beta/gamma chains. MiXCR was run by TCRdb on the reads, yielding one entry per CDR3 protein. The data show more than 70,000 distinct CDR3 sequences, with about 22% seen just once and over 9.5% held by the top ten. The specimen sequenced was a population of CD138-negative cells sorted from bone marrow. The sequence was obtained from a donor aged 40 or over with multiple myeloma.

For the CDR3, the DNA is TGTGCCAGCAGTGAAGCCAAGGTCCTTTGGCCACTTGAAGCTTTCTTT. Residues: CASSEAKVLWPLEAFF. The chain couples TRBV6-1 to TRBJ1-1, with D uncertain. V gave up 0 bases and J gave up 7 bases, with 18 bases separating them. The CDR3 sequence is 16 residues long. Germline V gene lookup returns CDR1 MNHNS and CDR2 SASEGT.